The clone carrying this T cell receptor beta chain appeared a few times. Its antigen is undetermined. This sample was included in a study of T cell repertoires in cytomegalovirus infection. The overall study: Indications of both CMV infection and matching HLA type were provided by public TCR beta signatures.

Overall study findings and caveats: Ex vivo, HLA-C-restricted CMV-specific TCR beta clonotypes prevailed over the rest of the response. Carriers of CMV plus the relevant HLA were identified by cumulative public TCR beta family frequency.

TCRdb reprocessed the reads via MiXCR and lists one record per CDR3 protein. The sample lists over 150,000 distinct CDR3 sequences; roughly 17% were seen once. The V gene end was trimmed by 3 bases and the J gene end by 7 bases; junction bases not matched to a gene: 6. CDR1 and CDR2 from the germline V gene are SQVTM and ANQGSEA. This CDR3 has 13 amino acids. This TCR derives from a human donor in good health (CMV status not recorded). Some clones in this sample may be carry-over from other donors' samples. V gene TRBV29-1 combines with J gene TRBJ2-1; 7 bases match TRBD1. Sequenced material: CD8+ T cells from PBMCs. In nucleotides, the CDR3 is TGCAGCGTTGACGAGGGGGCCGGGAATGAGCAGTTCTTC. Its protein product is CSVDEGAGNEQFF.